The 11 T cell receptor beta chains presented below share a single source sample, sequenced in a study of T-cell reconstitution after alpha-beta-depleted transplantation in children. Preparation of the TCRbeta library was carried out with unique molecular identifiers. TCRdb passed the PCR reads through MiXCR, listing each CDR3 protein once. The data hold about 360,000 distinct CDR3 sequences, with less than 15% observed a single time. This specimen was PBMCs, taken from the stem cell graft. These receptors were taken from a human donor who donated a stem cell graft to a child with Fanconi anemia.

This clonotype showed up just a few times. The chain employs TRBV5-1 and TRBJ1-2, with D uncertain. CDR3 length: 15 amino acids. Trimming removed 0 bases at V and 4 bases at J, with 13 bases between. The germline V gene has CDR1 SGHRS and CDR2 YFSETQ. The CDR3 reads CASSLEWNGPYGYTF. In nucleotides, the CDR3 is TGCGCCAGCAGCTTGGAATGGAACGGCCCCTATGGCTACACCTTC.

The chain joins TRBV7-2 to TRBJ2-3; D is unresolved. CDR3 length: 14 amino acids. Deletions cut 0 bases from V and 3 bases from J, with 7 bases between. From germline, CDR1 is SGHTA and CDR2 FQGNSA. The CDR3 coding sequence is TGTGCCAGCAGCTTAGCGATGGGGACAGATACGCAGTATTTT. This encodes CASSLAMGTDTQYF.

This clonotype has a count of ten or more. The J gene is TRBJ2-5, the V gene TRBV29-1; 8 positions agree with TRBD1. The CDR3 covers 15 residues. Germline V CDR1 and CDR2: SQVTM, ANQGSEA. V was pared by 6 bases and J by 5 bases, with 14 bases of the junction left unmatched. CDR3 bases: TGCAGCGTGTTTAACCCAACAGGGGGTGCGGAGACCCAGTACTTC. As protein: CSVFNPTGGAETQYF.

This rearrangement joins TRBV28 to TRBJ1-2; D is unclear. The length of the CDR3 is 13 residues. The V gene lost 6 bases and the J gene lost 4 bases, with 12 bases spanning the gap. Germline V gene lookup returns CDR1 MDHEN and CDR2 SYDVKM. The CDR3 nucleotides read TGTGCCAGCAGGAATGAGGTCCTCTATGGCTACACCTTC. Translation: CASRNEVLYGYTF.

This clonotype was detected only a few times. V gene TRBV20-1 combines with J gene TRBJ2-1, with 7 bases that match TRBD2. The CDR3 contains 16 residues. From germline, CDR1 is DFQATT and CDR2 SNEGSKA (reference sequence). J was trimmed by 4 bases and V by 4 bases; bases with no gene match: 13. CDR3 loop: CSANPRRGSGYNEQFF. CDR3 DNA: TGCAGTGCTAACCCCCGGAGAGGTAGCGGGTACAATGAGCAGTTCTTC.

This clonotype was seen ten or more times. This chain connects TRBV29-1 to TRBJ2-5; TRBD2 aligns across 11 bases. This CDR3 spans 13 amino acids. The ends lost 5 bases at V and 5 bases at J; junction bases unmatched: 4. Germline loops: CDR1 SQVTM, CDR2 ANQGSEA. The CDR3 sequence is CSVKTSGVETQYF. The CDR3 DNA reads TGCAGCGTTAAGACTAGCGGGGTGGAGACCCAGTACTTC.

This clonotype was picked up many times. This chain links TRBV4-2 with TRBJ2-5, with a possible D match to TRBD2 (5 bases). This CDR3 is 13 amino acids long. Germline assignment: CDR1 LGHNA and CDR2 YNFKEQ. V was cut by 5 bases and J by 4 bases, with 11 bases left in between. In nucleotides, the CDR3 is TGTGCCAGCAGCAGCGACTACCCAGAGACCCAGTACTTC. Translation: CASSSDYPETQYF.

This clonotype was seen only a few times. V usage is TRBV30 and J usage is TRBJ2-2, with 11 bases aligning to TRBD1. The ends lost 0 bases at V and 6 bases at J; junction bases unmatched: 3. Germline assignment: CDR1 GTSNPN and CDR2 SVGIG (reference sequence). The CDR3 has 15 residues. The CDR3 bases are TGTGCCTGGAGTGTGTTGGGACAGGGGGCCGGGGAGCTGTTTTTT. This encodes CAWSVLGQGAGELFF.

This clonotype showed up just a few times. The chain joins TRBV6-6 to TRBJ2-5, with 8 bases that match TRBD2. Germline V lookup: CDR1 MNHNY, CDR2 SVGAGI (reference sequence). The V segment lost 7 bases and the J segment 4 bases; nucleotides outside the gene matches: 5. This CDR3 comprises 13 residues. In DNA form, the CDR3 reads TGTGCCAGCACCCTCGGGGGGGGAGAGACCCAGTACTTC. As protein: CASTLGGGETQYF.

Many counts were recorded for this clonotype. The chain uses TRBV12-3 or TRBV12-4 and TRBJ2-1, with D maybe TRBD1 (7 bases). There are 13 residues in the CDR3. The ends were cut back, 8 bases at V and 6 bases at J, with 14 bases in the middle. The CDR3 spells CASRRGQRNEQFF. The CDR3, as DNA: TGTGCCAGCCGGAGGGGACAGCGCAATGAGCAGTTCTTC.

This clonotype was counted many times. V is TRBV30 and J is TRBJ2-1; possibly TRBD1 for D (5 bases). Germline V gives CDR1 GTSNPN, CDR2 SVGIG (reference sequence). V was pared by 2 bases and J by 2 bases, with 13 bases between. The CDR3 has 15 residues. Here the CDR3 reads CAWSSPGPPYNEQFF. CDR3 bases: TGTGCCTGGAGTTCCCCAGGGCCCCCCTACAATGAGCAGTTCTTC.